The present TCR beta chain was sequenced within a study of blood T cell dynamics during melanoma immunotherapy. Study-wide background: First-line therapy was either pembrolizumab or nivolumab with ipilimumab for metastatic melanoma. Whole-study results and caveats: Disease-control patients' PBMC repertoires became either more clonal or more diverse at W3.

Indicated time point: week 3, after first cycle of checkpoint inhibitor. One draw preceded checkpoint blockade; another followed its first cycle at week 3. Disease control meant complete response, partial response or stable disease at 12 weeks. Trimming left V 3 bases short and J 3 bases short, with 11 bases between. Germline V gives CDR1 ENHRY, CDR2 SYGVKD. This CDR3 region has 14 residues. As to this clone: What it binds is not known.

The protocol was immunoSEQ multiplex PCR, while the TCRdb copy is restricted to in-frame clones and leaves out a portion. This table holds roughly 4,700 clones, about four fifths found once. The rearrangement links TRBV10-3 to TRBJ1-1; D gene unclear. The source of this sequence is a human donor with melanoma. This material consisted of blood, taken from a patient treated with checkpoint blockade. The CDR3 region is CAISDPWGDTEAFF. The CDR3 region has the DNA TGTGCCATCAGTGACCCTTGGGGAGACACTGAAGCTTTCTTT.